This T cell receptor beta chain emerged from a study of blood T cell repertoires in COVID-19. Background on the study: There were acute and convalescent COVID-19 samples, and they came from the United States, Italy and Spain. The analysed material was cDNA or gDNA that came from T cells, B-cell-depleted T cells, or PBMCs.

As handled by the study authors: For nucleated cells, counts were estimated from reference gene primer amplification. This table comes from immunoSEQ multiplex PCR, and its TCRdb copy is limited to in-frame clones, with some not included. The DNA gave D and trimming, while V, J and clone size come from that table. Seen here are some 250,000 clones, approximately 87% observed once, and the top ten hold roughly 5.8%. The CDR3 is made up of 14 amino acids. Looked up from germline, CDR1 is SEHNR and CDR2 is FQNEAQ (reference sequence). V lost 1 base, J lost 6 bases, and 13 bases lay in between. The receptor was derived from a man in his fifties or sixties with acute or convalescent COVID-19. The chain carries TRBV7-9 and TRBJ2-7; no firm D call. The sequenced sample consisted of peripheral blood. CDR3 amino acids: CASSLELGQREQYF. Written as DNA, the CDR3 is TGTGCCAGCAGCTTAGAACTTGGTCAGCGCGAGCAGTACTTC.